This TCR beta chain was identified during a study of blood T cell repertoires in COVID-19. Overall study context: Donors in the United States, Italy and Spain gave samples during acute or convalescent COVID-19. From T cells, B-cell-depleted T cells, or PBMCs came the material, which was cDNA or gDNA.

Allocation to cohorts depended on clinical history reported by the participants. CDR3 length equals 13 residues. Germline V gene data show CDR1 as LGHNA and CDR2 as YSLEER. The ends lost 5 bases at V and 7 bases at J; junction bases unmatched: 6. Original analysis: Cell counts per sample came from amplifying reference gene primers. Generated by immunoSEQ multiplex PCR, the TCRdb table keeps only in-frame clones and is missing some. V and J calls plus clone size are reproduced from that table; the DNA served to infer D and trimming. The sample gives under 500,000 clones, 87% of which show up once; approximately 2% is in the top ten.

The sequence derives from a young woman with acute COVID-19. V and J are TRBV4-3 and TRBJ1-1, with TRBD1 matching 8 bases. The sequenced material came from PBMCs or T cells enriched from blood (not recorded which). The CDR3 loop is CASSFTGGGEAFF. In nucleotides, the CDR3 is TGCGCCAGCAGCTTTACAGGGGGAGGTGAAGCTTTCTTT.